This TCR beta chain was sequenced for a study of T cells in Graves' hyperthyroidism and ophthalmopathy. RNA transcripts yielded amplified TCR beta CDR3 regions. A set of HTBI primers served as the primers for a first-round RT-PCR of the TCR CDR3. TCRdb ran MiXCR on the multiplex PCR reads and lists one entry per CDR3 protein. The sample has 500,000 or so distinct CDR3 sequences; roughly 17% are singletons. CDR1 and CDR2 from the germline V gene are SGHTA and FQGTGA. The CDR3 spans 13 residues. The germline V and J ends were trimmed by 5 bases and 5 bases, with 9 bases remaining between them. The clonotype was recovered from a woman aged 18 to 35 with Graves' ophthalmopathy. Specimen: blood. The chain combines TRBV7-3 with TRBJ2-2; a weak D match, TRBD1 (5 bases). In DNA, the CDR3 is TGTGCCAGCAGCACCACAGGAACCGGGGAGCTGTTTTTT. This encodes CASSTTGTGELFF.